This T cell receptor (beta chain) originates from a study of control samples from healthy donors and cancer patients. The V gene lost 2 bases and the J gene lost 5 bases, with 8 bases spanning the gap. The CDR3 sequence is 13 residues long. Germline lookup yields CDR1 MNHEY and CDR2 SVGAGI. Data came from immunoSEQ multiplex PCR; TCRdb stores just in-frame clones and leaves some out. The sample includes 63,000 or so clones, more than 70% of them seen just once. The TCR was taken from a man between 60 and 75 years old with colorectal cancer. The V and J genes are TRBV6-5 and TRBJ2-3, with D possibly TRBD2 on 5 matching bases. The sample comprised PBMCs. The CDR3 DNA reads as TGTGCCAGCAGTTACGGTCGGGGAGATACGCAGTATTTT. As protein: CASSYGRGDTQYF.